The 5 T cell receptor beta chains below all came from one sample that was sequenced in a study of cytomegalovirus exposure and HLA in healthy donors. This PCR relied on a set of 60 Vbeta primers and 13 Jbeta primers. Measured with immunoSEQ multiplex PCR; TCRdb has only the in-frame clones, and not every one. The sample lists over 100,000 clones, 60% to 80% occurring once. Material for sequencing was PBMCs. The receptors shown here come from a female donor in good health and CMV-seronegative.

This clone was recorded only once. V gene TRBV11-1 combines with J gene TRBJ2-7; 9 bases are shared with TRBD2. The CDR3 runs to 17 residues. V was clipped by 5 bases and J by 1 base; unmatched bases: 12. CDR1 is SGHAT and CDR2 is FQDESV in the germline V gene (reference sequence). The CDR3 DNA sequence: TGTGCCAGCAGCGGAAAAACTCGGACTAGCGCTTCCTACGAGCAGTACTTC. Translated: CASSGKTRTSASYEQYF.

This chain joins TRBV4-3 and TRBJ2-2, with D perhaps matching TRBD1 (6 bases). The CDR3 contains 17 residues. Looked up from germline, CDR1 is LGHNA and CDR2 is YSLEER. V gave up 4 bases and J gave up 5 bases, with 20 bases separating them. In DNA form, the CDR3 reads TGCGCCAGCAGCCGACGCACCGGGACACCGAGGACCGGGGAGCTGTTTTTT. It is translated as CASSRRTGTPRTGELFF.

This clone occurred once. This chain links TRBV10-3 with TRBJ2-5, with 11 bases matching TRBD2. Germline loops: CDR1 ENHRY, CDR2 SYGVKD. V shed 5 bases, J shed 4 bases, and the junction held 3 bases outside the gene matches. The CDR3 covers 14 residues. Written as DNA, the CDR3 is TGTGCCATCAGTCCCGGACTAGCGGGAGAGACCCAGTACTTC. As protein: CAISPGLAGETQYF.

This clone was counted a few times. The chain uses TRBV6-6 and TRBJ2-7; 8 nucleotides line up with TRBD1. CDR3 length: 15 amino acids. Germline V gives CDR1 MNHNY, CDR2 SVGAGI (reference sequence). Trimming took 2 bases from V and 5 from J; bases not matched to a gene: 8. The CDR3 loop reads CASSYPQKTGDEQYF. In nucleotides, the CDR3 is TGTGCCAGCAGTTACCCTCAAAAGACAGGGGACGAGCAGTACTTC.

V usage is TRBV6-6 and J usage is TRBJ2-5; D is unresolved. V was clipped by 6 bases and J by 2 bases, with 13 bases between them. Germline V CDR1 and CDR2: MNHNY, SVGAGI (reference sequence). The CDR3 has 14 residues. CDR3 in DNA: TGTGCCAGCAGCCAGGAATGGCAGCAAGAGACCCAGTACTTC. This codes for CASSQEWQQETQYF.